Shown below are 32 T cell receptor beta chains from a single sample sequenced in a study of blood T cell repertoires in COVID-19. Profiled with immunoSEQ multiplex PCR; TCRdb holds only in-frame clones, not every one. There are 40,000 to 50,000 clones in the sample; roughly nine tenths occur only once, and around 6.2% lies in the top ten. The specimen sequenced was peripheral blood. The receptor set was obtained from a human donor in a cohort sampled during active COVID-19.

The chain employs TRBV7-2 and TRBJ2-2, with D uncertain. Deletions cut 3 bases from V and 5 bases from J, with 4 bases between. CDR1 and CDR2 from the germline V gene are SGHTA and FQGNSA. This CDR3 region has 12 residues. The CDR3 DNA is TGTGCCAGCAGCTTTTCGACCGGGGAGCTGTTTTTT. Translated: CASSFSTGELFF.

The CDR3 DNA sequence: TGTGTGGGAGGGAGAAATACAGATACGCAGTATTTT. This sequence encodes CVGGRNTDTQYF. V gene TRBV7-9 combines with J gene TRBJ2-3, with TRBD2 matching 7 bases. The CDR3 length is 12 residues. The germline V gene encodes CDR1 SEHNR and CDR2 FQNEAQ (reference sequence).

The sample holds one count of this clone. The chain is built from TRBV10-3 and TRBJ2-1; 8 nucleotides agree with TRBD2. The CDR3 loop spans 14 amino acids. J lost 1 base, V lost 10 bases, and 6 bases had no gene match. Germline lookup yields CDR1 ENHRY and CDR2 SYGVKD. CDR3 in DNA: TGTGCCAGCACAGCGGGGGAATCCTACAATGAGCAGTTCTTC. Translated, it gives CASTAGESYNEQFF.

V and J are TRBV18 and TRBJ1-1, with D unclear. Trimming shortened V by 1 base and J by 1 base, and 4 bases separated the two germline ends. From germline, CDR1 is KGHSH and CDR2 LQKENI. This CDR3 contains 13 residues. CDR3 coding DNA: TGTGCCAGCTCACCACAGAGGAACACTGAAGCTTTCTTT. Protein: CASSPQRNTEAFF.

The genes are TRBV6-5 and TRBJ1-4, with D hard to call. The CDR3 totals 14 residues. The germline V gene has CDR1 MNHEY and CDR2 SVGAGI. V was shortened by 0 bases and J by 2 bases, with 4 bases between the two germline ends. The CDR3 sequence is CASSYSSTNEKLFF. The CDR3 nucleotides are TGTGCCAGCAGTTACTCGAGTACTAATGAAAAACTGTTTTTT.

V gene TRBV27 combines with J gene TRBJ2-1, with 12 bases that match TRBD1. Germline assignment: CDR1 MNHEY and CDR2 SMNVEV (reference sequence). J was trimmed by 5 bases and V by 6 bases; bases with no gene match: 11. The CDR3 totals 17 residues. The CDR3 DNA sequence: TGTGCCAGCAGGGGGGGGACAGGGGGCTCCCCGCACAATGAGCAGTTCTTC. It codes for CASRGGTGGSPHNEQFF.

The V and J genes are TRBV6-6 and TRBJ1-2; D is possibly TRBD1 (5 bases). Looked up from germline, CDR1 is MNHNY and CDR2 is SVGAGI (reference sequence). The CDR3 totals 14 residues. V lost 5 bases, J lost 8 bases, and 18 bases lay in between. In DNA form, the CDR3 reads TGTGCCAGCAGTCGCCGTGCGGACACTAAGGGCTACACCTTC. Encoded protein: CASSRRADTKGYTF.

The chain joins TRBV7-9 to TRBJ2-1; 8 bases agree with TRBD1. The trim removed 5 bases at V and 9 bases at J, leaving 6 bases unmatched. The CDR3 loop spans 13 amino acids. Germline lookup yields CDR1 SEHNR and CDR2 FQNEAQ (reference sequence). CDR3 amino acids: CASSQDRGTEQFF. In DNA form, the CDR3 reads TGTGCCAGCAGCCAAGACAGGGGTACTGAGCAGTTCTTC. Together with reference TRBV7-9 and TRBJ2-1, the CDR3 gives the full variable domain: DTGVSQNPRHKITKRGQNVTFRCDPISEHNRLYWYRQTLGQGPEFLTYFQNEAQLEKSRLLSDRFSAERPKGSFSTLEIQRTEQGDSAMYLCASSQDRGTEQFFGPGTRLTVL.

V gene TRBV7-2 combines with J gene TRBJ2-7; 15 positions match TRBD2. The V segment lost 5 bases and the J segment 1 base; nucleotides outside the gene matches: 12. The CDR3 runs to 19 residues. CDR1 is SGHTA and CDR2 is FQGNSA in the germline V gene. CDR3 nucleotide sequence: TGTGCCAGCAGCCCGAGCTCTATGGGACTAGCGGGGGGATCCTACGAGCAGTACTTC. Translated, it gives CASSPSSMGLAGGSYEQYF.

The gene calls are TRBV5-1 and TRBJ2-3, with 8 bases that match TRBD1. Unmatched junction bases numbered 5, after V lost 0 bases and J lost 5 bases. The CDR3 loop spans 15 amino acids. Germline CDR1 SGHRS, CDR2 YFSETQ. The CDR3 DNA reads TGCGCCAGCAGCTTGGCCGACAGGGGTATAGATACGCAGTATTTT. This translates into CASSLADRGIDTQYF.

The chain links TRBV15 to TRBJ1-3, with no clear D. V gave up 0 bases and J gave up 1 base, with 10 bases separating them. This CDR3 comprises 16 residues. Germline V CDR1 and CDR2: LNHNV, YYDKDF (reference sequence). The CDR3 nucleotides are TGTGCCACCAGCAGAGATTTGGTGCAGTCTGGAAACACCATATATTTT. Translated, it gives CATSRDLVQSGNTIYF.

The chain's CDR3 is CSVEGALPRGDTQYF. The CDR3 nucleotides read TGCAGCGTTGAAGGGGCACTGCCTCGCGGGGATACGCAGTATTTT. The genes are TRBV29-1 and TRBJ2-3; D may be TRBD2 (5 bases). CDR1 and CDR2 (germline): SQVTM, ANQGSEA. This CDR3 has 15 residues. V was clipped by 1 base and J by 6 bases, with 17 bases between them.

The CDR3 sequence: CASSPLPPSGYNEQFF. CDR3 nucleotides: TGCGCCAGCAGCCCGCTACCTCCTAGCGGCTACAATGAGCAGTTCTTC. V usage is TRBV5-1 and J usage is TRBJ2-1; 7 bases fit TRBD2. Germline V gene lookup returns CDR1 SGHRS and CDR2 YFSETQ. V lost 4 bases and J lost 3; bases outside the gene matches: 10. This CDR3 region has 16 residues.

This chain joins TRBV5-1 and TRBJ2-5; the match to TRBD2 covers 9 bases. Germline lookup yields CDR1 SGHRS and CDR2 YFSETQ. V was pared by 5 bases and J by 2 bases, with 7 bases of the junction left unmatched. There are 15 residues in the CDR3. The CDR3 sequence: CASRFGLALQETQYF. The CDR3 bases are TGCGCCAGCAGGTTCGGACTAGCGTTACAAGAGACCCAGTACTTC. Full variable domain (remainder filled in from reference TRBV5-1 and TRBJ2-5): KAGVTQTPRYLIKTRGQQVTLSCSPISGHRSVSWYQQTPGQGLQFLFEYFSETQRNKGNFPGRFSGRQFSNSRSEMNVSTLELGDSALYLCASRFGLALQETQYFGPGTRLLVL.

J is TRBJ1-1 and V is TRBV12-3 or TRBV12-4; 7 bases agree with TRBD1. This CDR3 is 12 amino acids long. The junction had 3 bases not matched to a gene; V was cut back by 3 bases and J by 8 bases. In nucleotides, the CDR3 is TGTGCCAGCAGTTTCGGACAGGTCGAAGCTTTCTTT. Residues: CASSFGQVEAFF.

The chain couples TRBV3-1 (or the pseudogene TRBV3-2) to TRBJ1-4; TRBD1 might be the D (5 bases). Germline values: CDR1 LGHDT, CDR2 YNNKEL (reference sequence). V was pared by 4 bases and J by 5 bases, with 11 bases between. This CDR3 comprises 14 residues. The CDR3 loop reads CASSPLRGNEKLFF. The CDR3 nucleotides are TGTGCCAGCAGCCCGTTGCGGGGGAATGAAAAACTGTTTTTT.

The V and J genes are TRBV4-3 and TRBJ2-7; 8 bases are shared with TRBD2. CDR3 size: 18 residues. Per germline, CDR1 LGHNA and CDR2 YSLEER. The V gene end was trimmed by 1 base and the J gene end by 0 bases; junction bases not matched to a gene: 11. In DNA, the CDR3 is TGCGCCAGCAGCCAAGTCGGTTCGGGGGGGCCGGCCTCCTACGAGCAGTACTTC. As protein: CASSQVGSGGPASYEQYF.

For this clone: The junction and the germline gene differ at one end; a read error may be behind it. The gene calls are TRBV29-1 and TRBJ2-3; D is undetermined. This CDR3 spans 12 amino acids. The V gene's germline CDR1 is SQVTM and CDR2 ANQGSEA. CDR3 residues: CSGELNTDTQYF. CDR3 DNA: TGCAGCGGTGAACTAAACACAGATACGCAGTATTTT.

J is TRBJ2-2 and V is TRBV2, with D perhaps matching TRBD1 (6 bases). V dropped 3 bases and J dropped 8 bases, with 16 bases sitting between them. The CDR3 loop spans 15 amino acids. From germline, CDR1 is SNHLY and CDR2 FYNNEI. CDR3 protein: CASSDQGPIGGELFF. CDR3 DNA: TGTGCCAGCAGTGATCAGGGGCCGATCGGAGGGGAGCTGTTTTTT.

This sequence joins TRBV11-2 and TRBJ2-7; D is possibly TRBD1 (6 bases). Trimming pared 6 bases from V and 5 bases from J, leaving 20 bases between. Germline V gene sequence: CDR1 SGHAT, CDR2 FQNNGV. The CDR3 has 15 amino acids. Here the CDR3 reads CASRVRAGAQNEQYF. The DNA of the CDR3 is TGTGCCAGCAGGGTTAGGGCAGGGGCCCAGAACGAGCAGTACTTC. Full variable domain (outside the CDR3, taken from reference TRBV11-2 and TRBJ2-7): EAGVAQSPRYKIIEKRQSVAFWCNPISGHATLYWYQQILGQGPKLLIQFQNNGVVDDSQLPKDRFSAERLKGVDSTLKIQPAKLEDSAVYLCASRVRAGAQNEQYFGPGTRLTVT.

V and J are TRBV10-3 and TRBJ2-2; possibly TRBD2 for D (6 bases). The CDR3 extends over 16 amino acids. CDR1 is ENHRY, CDR2 SYGVKD, per germline. V was clipped by 1 base and J by 2 bases, with 11 bases between them. The CDR3 bases are TGTGCCATCAGTGAGTTTGGAGGGGCAAACACCGGGGAGCTGTTTTTT. Protein product: CAISEFGGANTGELFF.

The chain combines TRBV12-3 or TRBV12-4 with TRBJ1-2, with 7 bases lining up with TRBD1. J gave up 7 bases and V 4 bases, and 3 bases lay outside the gene matches. CDR3 length equals 12 residues. The CDR3 nucleotides read TGTGCCAGCAGTTCAACAGGGGTTGGCTACACCTTC. Its translation: CASSSTGVGYTF.

The chain couples TRBV5-1 to TRBJ2-7; 8 positions agree with TRBD2. Germline lookup yields CDR1 SGHRS and CDR2 YFSETQ. V was clipped by 5 bases and J by 0 bases; unmatched bases: 4. The CDR3 is 14 residues long. The CDR3 DNA reads as TGCGCCAGCAGAAGACTAGCGATCTCCTACGAGCAGTACTTC. Residues: CASRRLAISYEQYF.

J is TRBJ2-1 and V is TRBV9, with D tentatively TRBD2 (7 bases). The CDR3 totals 13 residues. Trimming took off 3 bases at V and 7 bases at J, with 11 bases between the two ends. Germline-derived CDR1 and CDR2 are SGDLS and YYNGEE. Here the CDR3 DNA reads TGTGCCAGCAGCGCCGGGGGGCGGAATGAGCAGTTCTTC. Protein product: CASSAGGRNEQFF.

The V and J genes are TRBV12-5 and TRBJ1-2, with D maybe TRBD1 (5 bases). Looked up from germline, CDR1 is LGHNT and CDR2 is FRNRAP. The CDR3 runs 13 residues. The ends were cut back, 3 bases at V and 10 bases at J, with 15 bases in the middle. CDR3 amino acids: CASGFRIGEVYTF. As DNA, the CDR3 is TGTGCTAGTGGTTTCCGGATAGGGGAGGTCTACACCTTC. The full variable domain, in which reference TRBV12-5 and TRBJ1-2 provide the parts outside the CDR3, is DARVTQTPRHKVTEMGQEVTMRCQPILGHNTVFWYRQTMMQGLELLAYFRNRAPLDDSGMPKDRFSAEMPDATLATLKIQPSEPRDSAVYFCASGFRIGEVYTFGSGTRLTVV.

V and J are TRBV3-1 (or the pseudogene TRBV3-2) and TRBJ2-7; 9 bases align to TRBD2. Germline V gene sequence: CDR1 LGHDT, CDR2 YNNKEL (reference sequence). This CDR3 region has 14 residues. The V segment lost 4 bases and the J segment 5 bases; nucleotides outside the gene matches: 6. CDR3 nucleotides: TGTGCCAGCAGCCGGAGCGGGAGGAGGAACGAGCAGTACTTC. It is translated as CASSRSGRRNEQYF.

J is TRBJ1-2 and V is TRBV7-6; possible D gene TRBD1, 5 bases. The CDR3 is 15 residues long. With 1 base removed from V and 2 bases from J, the gap between germline ends came to 11 bases. Germline-derived CDR1 and CDR2 are SGHVS and FNYEAQ. The CDR3 nucleotides read TGTGCCAGCAGCTTAGGCCAGGGAGGGAACTATGGCTACACCTTC. This sequence encodes CASSLGQGGNYGYTF.

The chain joins TRBV4-2 to TRBJ2-3; TRBD2 matches 13 bases. CDR3 length: 17 amino acids. Germline V lookup: CDR1 LGHNA, CDR2 YNFKEQ. With V trimmed by 1 base and J by 6 bases, 7 bases remained unmatched. Here the CDR3 DNA reads TGTGCCAGCAGCCAAGTCGAACTAGCGGGGGGGCCGGATACGCAGTATTTT. Its translation: CASSQVELAGGPDTQYF.

The chain uses TRBV6-5 and TRBJ2-5; maybe TRBD2 (6 bases). Trimming removed 6 bases from V and 4 bases from J, with 15 bases in between. Germline V gene lookup returns CDR1 MNHEY and CDR2 SVGAGI. The CDR3 totals 14 residues. This CDR3 reads CASSKSGLRETQYF. CDR3 nucleotides: TGTGCCAGCAGCAAATCGGGACTCCGAGAGACCCAGTACTTC.

The chain links TRBV5-4 to TRBJ2-5, with TRBD2 identical over 8 bases. Unmatched junction bases numbered 4, after V lost 4 bases and J lost 2 bases. Germline CDR1 is SGHNT and CDR2 is YYREEE (reference sequence). This CDR3 is 14 amino acids long. In nucleotides, the CDR3 is TGTGCCAGCAGCCAAGCGGGGGTACAAGAGACCCAGTACTTC. This translates into CASSQAGVQETQYF.

The V gene is TRBV6-1, the J gene TRBJ1-5; tentatively, D is TRBD1 (6 bases). The CDR3 sequence is 17 residues long. Germline-derived CDR1 and CDR2 are MNHNS and SASEGT. The ends were cut back, 0 bases at V and 3 bases at J, with 15 bases in the middle. The CDR3 bases are TGTGCCAGCAGTGAAGCGGGAGGGGGATACCTCAATCAGCCCCAGCATTTT. Translation gives CASSEAGGGYLNQPQHF.

V is TRBV19 and J is TRBJ2-1; TRBD2 might be the D (6 bases). Looked up from germline, CDR1 is LNHDA and CDR2 is SQIVND (reference sequence). The CDR3 spans 15 residues. Deletions cut 4 bases from V and 12 bases from J, with 22 bases between. CDR3 bases: TGTGCCAGTAGTAGGTCTGGGGAGGCTTACTGGGGGCAGTTCTTC. Amino acid sequence: CASSRSGEAYWGQFF.